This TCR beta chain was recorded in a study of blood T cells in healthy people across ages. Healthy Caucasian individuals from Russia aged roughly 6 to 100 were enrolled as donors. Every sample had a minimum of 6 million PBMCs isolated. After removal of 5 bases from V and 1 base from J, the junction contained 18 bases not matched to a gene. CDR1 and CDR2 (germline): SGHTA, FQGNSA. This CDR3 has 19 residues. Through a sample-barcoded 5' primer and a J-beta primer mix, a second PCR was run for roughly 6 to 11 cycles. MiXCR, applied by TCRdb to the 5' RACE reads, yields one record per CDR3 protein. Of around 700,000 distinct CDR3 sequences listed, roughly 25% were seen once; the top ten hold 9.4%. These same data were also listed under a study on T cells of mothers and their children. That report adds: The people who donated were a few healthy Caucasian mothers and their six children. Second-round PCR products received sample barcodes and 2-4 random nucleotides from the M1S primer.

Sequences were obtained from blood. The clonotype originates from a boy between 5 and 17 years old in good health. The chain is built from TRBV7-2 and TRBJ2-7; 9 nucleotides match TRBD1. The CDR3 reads CASSMMMKAGTGLSYEQYF. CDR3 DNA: TGTGCCAGCAGCATGATGATGAAGGCCGGGACAGGGCTTTCCTACGAGCAGTACTTC.